Included here is one T cell receptor (beta chain) sequence, with context. The antigen remains unidentified. Germline V gene sequence: CDR1 MNHEY, CDR2 SMNVEV (reference sequence). CDR3 length equals 13 residues. The germline V and J ends were trimmed by 2 bases and 8 bases, with 12 bases remaining between them. These data are taken from a study of CD8 T cells in Susac syndrome. Study results and caveats: The CD4+ T cell repertoires in Susac syndrome were not clonally expanded.

The authors reverse transcribed roughly 0.5 to 1 ug RNA with random hexamers. Across 54 Vbeta and 13 Jbeta, TCR beta CDR3 was amplified with immunoSEQ multiplex PCR. TCRdb reprocessed the immunoSEQ multiplex PCR reads via MiXCR and lists one record per CDR3 protein. This sample yields about 190,000 distinct CDR3 sequences, of which around 95% are seen a single time; 0.09% to 0.1% belongs to the top ten. Sequencing of TCR beta was performed on blood CD8+ T cells and on blood CD4+ T cells. Both CD4+ and CD8+ T cells were negatively isolated, and TEMRA cells underwent FACS enrichment. J is TRBJ1-2 and V is TRBV27; the D is unclear. The sequence came from a human donor with Susac syndrome. What was sequenced was CD4+ T cells from PBMCs. For the CDR3, the DNA is TGTGCCAGCAGTTTAGCTCGATACGGGGGCTACACCTTC. Translation gives CASSLARYGGYTF.